The T cell receptor beta chain described here comes from a study of HIV-infected patients and healthy controls. 400 to 550 ng RNA was reverse transcribed with alpha and beta constant-region primers. Using multiplexing indices, alpha and beta chain libraries were generated apart by chain-specific third strand synthesis. The library had 12-nucleotide molecular identifiers formed by two random hexamers joined together. MiXCR was run by TCRdb on the 5' RACE reads, yielding one entry per CDR3 protein. In the table there are approximately 15,000 distinct CDR3 sequences, about 5% of which are singletons. Study-level results: CDR3 sharing between individuals was lower in HIV-infected patients than in healthy controls. In HIV-infected patients, the apparent post-therapy Gini index recovery did not replicate in size-matched data.

No cell fractionation was done, so the repertoire covers all unsorted peripheral blood T cells. About 40% of the ten uninfected healthy control donors were sampled twice, roughly 12 weeks apart. This clonotype was seen a handful of times. Its antigen is unknown. Trimming cost V 2 bases and J 0 bases, with 20 bases left between them. The CDR3 runs 19 residues. Germline values: CDR1 MNHNS, CDR2 SASEGT. The receptor was isolated from an adult in good health. This chain connects TRBV6-1 to TRBJ1-3; D not resolved. Sequenced: blood. CDR3 sequence (DNA): TGTGCCAGCAGTGAACGTCCGGGCCAGGTTTTTGTCTCTGGAAACACCATATATTTT. It specifies CASSERPGQVFVSGNTIYF.